The T cell receptor beta chain described here comes from a study of blood T cells in healthy people across ages. With 3 bases clipped from V and 2 bases from J, the junction kept 7 bases outside the gene matches. This CDR3 comprises 15 residues. The germline V gene encodes CDR1 MGHRA and CDR2 YSYEKL. Study results and limitations: Long-lived donors had more naive CD4+ cells and higher diversity than aged donors. The CMV status of each donor remained undetermined, and this could have confounded shifts in expanded clonotypes. While age rose, TCR beta diversity per million T cells dropped in a roughly linear way.

Combining a sample-barcoded 5' primer with a J-beta primer mix, a second PCR ran for roughly 6 to 11 cycles. Each of the cDNA molecules was tagged by a template-switch adaptor with 12 random nucleotides. TCRdb re-called the 5' RACE reads through MiXCR, storing one row per CDR3 protein. The profile shows about 1,800,000 distinct CDR3 sequences, 28% of them singletons. This clonotype was seen only once. What it binds is not known. Sequenced: blood. This sequence originates from a woman younger than 45 in good health. The chain uses TRBV4-1 and TRBJ2-7; 7 bases are a match to TRBD1. The CDR3 sequence: CASSQLGQGAYEQYF. CDR3 nucleotide sequence: TGCGCCAGCAGCCAGTTAGGGCAGGGGGCCTACGAGCAGTACTTC.